This TCR beta chain comes out of a study of chemoradiotherapy in HPV16-positive cancers. The method was immunoSEQ multiplex PCR; TCRdb's version includes in-frame clones alone and lacks a portion of them. This repertoire shows about 35,000 clones, roughly 90% found once; its top ten account for 3.5% to 4%. The germline V and J ends were trimmed by 4 bases and 3 bases, with 6 bases remaining between them. The CDR3 contains 12 residues. CDR1 is SGDLS and CDR2 is YYNGEE in the germline V gene. Source: blood, taken from a patient who underwent chemoradiotherapy. This rearrangement joins TRBV9 to TRBJ2-3, with D hard to call. The receptor's source is a human donor with HPV-associated anogenital cancer. Written as DNA, the CDR3 is TGTGCCAGCAGCACCCAGACAGATACGCAGTATTTT. As protein: CASSTQTDTQYF.